What follows is one TCR beta chain and its context. This clone was seen once. No antigen is known for it. No base quality values were provided; no much bigger clone lies one nucleotide off. For TCR Vbeta sequencing, memory CD4+ T cells were sorted ex vivo from the peripheral blood of narcolepsy patients and healthy controls. Receptors were amplified or captured by the immunoSEQ multiplex PCR assay. In TCRdb, the immuneACCESS table is reduced to in-frame sequences with V and J assigned. These tables do not hold every clone; where another copy was compared, an unresolved V gene accounts for under half, and the others remain unexplained. The sample contains about 34,000 clones, around 78% of them found a single time. The top ten constitute 1.2% of the sample. This record comes from a study of T cells in narcolepsy (dated by TCRdb to the late 2010s). For context, the study as a whole: Healthy control donors were enrolled in the study alongside patients who had narcolepsy type 1 or type 2 (NT1, NT2). To look for autoreactive T cells in narcolepsy patients that target self-antigens of hypocretin neurons (hypocretin, TRIB2), the study used TCR Vbeta sequencing to follow clonotypes in blood and CSF.

For this chain, trimming is 4 bases at the V end and 4 bases at the J end, and the number of junction bases without a gene match is 9. CDR1 SGHRS and CDR2 YFSETQ were looked up in the germline V gene. Including the terminal cysteine and phenylalanine, the CDR3 comprises 15 residues. Solely the CDR3 DNA is kept, with 45 bases framed from the first base. Results and caveats for the whole study, not just this receptor: Plots that compared CSF and blood CD4+ T cell clonotypes from the same patient highlighted HCRT-specific and TRIB2-specific autoreactive clonotypes. Numbers of sequenced blood memory CD4+ clonotypes were comparable, averaging around 40,000 in patients and roughly 35,000 in controls. Autoreactive clonotypes were reported to be detected serially in the blood of the same patients and of different patients, but not in the blood of healthy controls. Certain blood memory CD4+ repertoires from patients and controls had no sequences that matched autoreactive T cell clones.

The sequence came from a human donor with narcolepsy. Recombination connected TRBV5-1 to TRBJ2-3; 7 bases in the junction line up with TRBD2. The material sequenced was CD45RA- memory CD4+ T cells from PBMCs. Per the publication, the cell subset or site label means: memory T cells sorted ex vivo from peripheral blood. The DNA reads as follows: TGCGCCAGCAGCCCCGGTGTCGCGGGAGCAGATACGCAGTATTTT. This translates into CASSPGVAGADTQYF.